This TCR beta chain was identified during a study of radiation and T cells in renal cell carcinoma. Time point meaning: blood 4 weeks post-SBRT, at nephrectomy. Regarding treatment: 15 Gy SBRT to primary tumor, nephrectomy 4 weeks later. Clones were read by immunoSEQ multiplex PCR, and TCRdb kept only the in-frame ones, dropping some. The table has about 43,000 clones, 82% seen once. Many counts were recorded for this clone. The source was blood, collected from a patient whose treatment included radiotherapy and nephrectomy. The clonotype was recovered from a woman in her seventies with renal cell carcinoma.

CDR3 coding DNA: TGTGCCAGCAGCTTGGGCCCGGGAGGCCTGCCCTACGAGCAGTACTTC. It translates to CASSLGPGGLPYEQYF. The rearrangement links TRBV5-6 to TRBJ2-7; 7 bases align to TRBD2. The V gene's germline CDR1 is SGHDT and CDR2 YYEEEE. This CDR3 is 16 amino acids long. The V and J ends lost 0 bases and 2 bases, in that order; junction bases with no gene match: 8.